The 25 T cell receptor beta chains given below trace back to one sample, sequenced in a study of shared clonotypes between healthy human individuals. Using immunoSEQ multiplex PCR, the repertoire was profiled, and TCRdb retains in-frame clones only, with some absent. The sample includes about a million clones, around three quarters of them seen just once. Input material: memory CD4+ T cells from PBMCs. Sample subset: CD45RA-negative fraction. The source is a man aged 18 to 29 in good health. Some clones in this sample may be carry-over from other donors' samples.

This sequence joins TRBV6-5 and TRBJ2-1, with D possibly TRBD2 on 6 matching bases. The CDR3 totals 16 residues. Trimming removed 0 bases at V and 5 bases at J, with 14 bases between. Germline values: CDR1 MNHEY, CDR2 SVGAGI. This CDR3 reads CASSYSRGAGHNEQFF. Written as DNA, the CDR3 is TGTGCCAGCAGTTACTCGAGGGGTGCGGGGCACAATGAGCAGTTCTTC.

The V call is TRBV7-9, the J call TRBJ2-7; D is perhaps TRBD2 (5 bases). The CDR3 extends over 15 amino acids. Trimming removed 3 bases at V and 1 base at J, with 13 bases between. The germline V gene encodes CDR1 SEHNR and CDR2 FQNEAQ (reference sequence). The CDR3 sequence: CASSFDPTSSYEQYF. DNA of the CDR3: TGTGCCAGCAGCTTCGACCCTACTAGTTCCTACGAGCAGTACTTC.

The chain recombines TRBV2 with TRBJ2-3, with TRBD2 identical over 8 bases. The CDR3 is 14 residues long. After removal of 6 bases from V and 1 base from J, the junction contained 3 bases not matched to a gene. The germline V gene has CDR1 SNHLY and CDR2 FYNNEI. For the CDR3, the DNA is TGTGCCAGCAGCCCGGGACTAGGCACAGATACGCAGTATTTT. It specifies CASSPGLGTDTQYF.

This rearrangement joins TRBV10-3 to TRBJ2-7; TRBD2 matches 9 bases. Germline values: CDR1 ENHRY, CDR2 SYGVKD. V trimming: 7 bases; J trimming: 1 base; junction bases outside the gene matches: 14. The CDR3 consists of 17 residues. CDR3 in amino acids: CAITEQRTSDTSYEQYF. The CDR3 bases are TGTGCCATCACCGAACAAAGGACTAGCGATACTTCCTACGAGCAGTACTTC.

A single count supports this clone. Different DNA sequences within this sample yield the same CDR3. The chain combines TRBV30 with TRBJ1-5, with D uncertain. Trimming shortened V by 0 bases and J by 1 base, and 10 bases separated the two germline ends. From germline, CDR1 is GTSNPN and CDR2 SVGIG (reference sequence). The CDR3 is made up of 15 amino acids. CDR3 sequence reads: CAWSVGGSSNQPQHF. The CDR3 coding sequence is TGTGCCTGGAGTGTCGGAGGGAGCAGCAATCAGCCCCAGCATTTT.

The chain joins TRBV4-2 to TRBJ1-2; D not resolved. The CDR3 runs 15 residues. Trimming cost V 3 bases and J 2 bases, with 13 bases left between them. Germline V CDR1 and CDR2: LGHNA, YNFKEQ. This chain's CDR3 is CASSQGARANYGYTF. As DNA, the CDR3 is TGTGCCAGCAGCCAGGGCGCCAGAGCCAACTATGGCTACACCTTC.

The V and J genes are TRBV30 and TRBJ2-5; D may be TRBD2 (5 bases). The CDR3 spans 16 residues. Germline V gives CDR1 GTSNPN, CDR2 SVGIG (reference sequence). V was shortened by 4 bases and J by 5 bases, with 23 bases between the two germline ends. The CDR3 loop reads CAWTLLAGRRWETQYF. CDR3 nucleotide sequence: TGTGCCTGGACCCTCCTGGCCGGTCGGAGGTGGGAGACCCAGTACTTC.

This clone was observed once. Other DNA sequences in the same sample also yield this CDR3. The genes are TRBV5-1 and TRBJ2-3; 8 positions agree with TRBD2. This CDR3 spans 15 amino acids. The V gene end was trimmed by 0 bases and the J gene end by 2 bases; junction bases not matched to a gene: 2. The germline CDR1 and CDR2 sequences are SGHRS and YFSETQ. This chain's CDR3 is CASSLGAGATDTQYF. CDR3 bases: TGCGCCAGCAGCTTGGGAGCGGGAGCCACAGATACGCAGTATTTT.

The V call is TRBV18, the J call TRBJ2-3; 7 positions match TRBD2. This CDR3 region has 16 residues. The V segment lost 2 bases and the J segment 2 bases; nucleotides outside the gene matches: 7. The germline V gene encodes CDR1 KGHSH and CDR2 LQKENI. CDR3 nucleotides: TGTGCCAGCTCACCAATGGCTAGCGGATACACAGATACGCAGTATTTT. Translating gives CASSPMASGYTDTQYF.

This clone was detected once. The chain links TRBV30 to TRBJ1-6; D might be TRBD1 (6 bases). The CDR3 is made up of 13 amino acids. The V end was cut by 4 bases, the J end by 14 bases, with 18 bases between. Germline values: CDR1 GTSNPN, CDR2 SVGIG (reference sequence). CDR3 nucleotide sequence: TGTGCCTGGAACCGGGACACGCAAGAATCCCTCCACTTT. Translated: CAWNRDTQESLHF.

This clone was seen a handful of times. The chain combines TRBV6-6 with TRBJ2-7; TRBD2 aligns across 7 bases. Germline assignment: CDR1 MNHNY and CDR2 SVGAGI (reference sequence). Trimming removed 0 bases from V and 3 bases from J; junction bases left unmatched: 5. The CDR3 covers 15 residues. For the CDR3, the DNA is TGTGCCAGCAGTTACTCTCGGGGGGATGGCTACGAGCAGTACTTC. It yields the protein CASSYSRGDGYEQYF.

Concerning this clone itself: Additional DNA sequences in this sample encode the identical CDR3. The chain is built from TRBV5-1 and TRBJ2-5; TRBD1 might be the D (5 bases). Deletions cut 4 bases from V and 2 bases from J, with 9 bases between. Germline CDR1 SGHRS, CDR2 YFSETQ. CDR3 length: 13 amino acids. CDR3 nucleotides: TGCGCCAGCAGCGGGCAGGGACAAGAGACCCAGTACTTC. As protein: CASSGQGQETQYF.

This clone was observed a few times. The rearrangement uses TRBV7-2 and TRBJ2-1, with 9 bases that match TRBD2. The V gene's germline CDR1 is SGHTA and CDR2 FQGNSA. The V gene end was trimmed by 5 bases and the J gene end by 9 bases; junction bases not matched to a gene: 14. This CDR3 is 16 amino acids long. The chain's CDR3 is CASSPGGRALFGEQFF. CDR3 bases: TGTGCCAGCAGCCCAGGCGGGAGGGCCCTCTTCGGTGAGCAGTTCTTC. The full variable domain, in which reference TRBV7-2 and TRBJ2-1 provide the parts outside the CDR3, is GAGVSQSPSNKVTEKGKDVELRCDPISGHTALYWYRQSLGQGLEFLIYFQGNSAPDKSGLPSDRFSAERTGGSVSTLTIQRTQQEDSAVYLCASSPGGRALFGEQFFGPGTRLTVL.

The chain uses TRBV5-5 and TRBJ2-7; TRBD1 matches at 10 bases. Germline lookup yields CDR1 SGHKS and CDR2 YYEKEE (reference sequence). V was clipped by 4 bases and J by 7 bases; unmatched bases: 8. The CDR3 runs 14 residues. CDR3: CASSAGQGSSEQYF. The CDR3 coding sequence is TGTGCCAGCAGCGCGGGACAGGGGTCGAGTGAGCAGTACTTC.

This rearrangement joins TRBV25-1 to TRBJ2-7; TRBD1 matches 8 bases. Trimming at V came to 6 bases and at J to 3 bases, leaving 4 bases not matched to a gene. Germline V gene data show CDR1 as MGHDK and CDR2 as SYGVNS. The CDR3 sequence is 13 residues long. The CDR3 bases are TGTGCCAGCAGCGAGACAGGGGACTACGAGCAGTACTTC. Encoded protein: CASSETGDYEQYF.

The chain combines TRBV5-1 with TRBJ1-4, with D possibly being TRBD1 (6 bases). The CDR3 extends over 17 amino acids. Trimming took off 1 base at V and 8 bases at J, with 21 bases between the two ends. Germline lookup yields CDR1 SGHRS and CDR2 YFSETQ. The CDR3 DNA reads TGCGCCAGCAGCTTGACAGGGATGGGGGCAATTGAGGAAAAACTGTTTTTT. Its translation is CASSLTGMGAIEEKLFF.

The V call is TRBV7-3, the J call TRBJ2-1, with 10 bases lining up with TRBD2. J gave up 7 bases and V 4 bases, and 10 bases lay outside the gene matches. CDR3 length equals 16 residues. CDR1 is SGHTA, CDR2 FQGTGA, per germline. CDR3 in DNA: TGTGCCAGCAGCTCCAGGGTAGCGGGAGGATGGAATGAGCAGTTCTTC. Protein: CASSSRVAGGWNEQFF.

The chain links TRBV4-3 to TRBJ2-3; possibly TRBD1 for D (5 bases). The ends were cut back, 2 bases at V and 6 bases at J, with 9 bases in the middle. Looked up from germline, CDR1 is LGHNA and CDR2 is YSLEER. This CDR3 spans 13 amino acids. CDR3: CASSQQGPDTQYF. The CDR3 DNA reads TGCGCCAGCAGCCAACAGGGCCCGGATACGCAGTATTTT.

This CDR3 is CASSTGGLGNTIYF. The CDR3 region has the DNA TGTGCCAGCAGTACTGGGGGTTTGGGAAACACCATATATTTT. V is TRBV14 and J is TRBJ1-3; D might be TRBD1 (5 bases). Germline V gene sequence: CDR1 SGHDN, CDR2 FVKESK. The V and J ends lost 6 bases and 4 bases respectively, with 13 bases between them. This CDR3 contains 14 residues. The full variable domain, with the rest looked up from reference TRBV14 and TRBJ1-3, is EAGVTQFPSHSVIEKGQTVTLRCDPISGHDNLYWYRRVMGKEIKFLLHFVKESKQDESGMPNNRFLAERTGGTYSTLKVQPAELEDSGVYFCASSTGGLGNTIYFGEGSWLTVV.

CDR3 loop: CASGRREGYEQFF. The CDR3 DNA sequence: TGTGCCAGCGGCAGACGGGAAGGCTATGAGCAGTTCTTC. The chain has TRBV27 and TRBJ2-1; D perhaps matches TRBD2 (5 bases). Germline assignment: CDR1 MNHEY and CDR2 SMNVEV (reference sequence). The CDR3 is made up of 13 amino acids. Trimming stripped 8 bases from V and 8 bases from J, with 16 bases between.

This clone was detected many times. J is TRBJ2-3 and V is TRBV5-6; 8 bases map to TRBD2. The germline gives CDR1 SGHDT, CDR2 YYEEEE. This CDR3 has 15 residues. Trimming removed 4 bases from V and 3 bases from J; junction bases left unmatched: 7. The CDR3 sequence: CASSPTSGGTDTQYF. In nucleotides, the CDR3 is TGTGCCAGCAGCCCTACTAGCGGTGGGACAGATACGCAGTATTTT.

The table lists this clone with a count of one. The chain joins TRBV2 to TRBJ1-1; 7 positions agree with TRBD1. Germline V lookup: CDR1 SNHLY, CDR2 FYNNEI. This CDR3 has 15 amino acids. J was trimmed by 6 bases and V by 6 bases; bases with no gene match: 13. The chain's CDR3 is CASSENRGGGAEAFF. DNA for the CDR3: TGTGCCAGCAGCGAAAACAGGGGCGGTGGAGCTGAAGCTTTCTTT.

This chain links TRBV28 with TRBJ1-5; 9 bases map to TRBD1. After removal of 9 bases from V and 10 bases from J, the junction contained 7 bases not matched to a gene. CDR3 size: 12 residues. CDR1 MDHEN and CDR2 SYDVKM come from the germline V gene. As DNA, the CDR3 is TGTGCCAGTGGGACAGGGCCTAAACCCCAGCATTTT. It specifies CASGTGPKPQHF.

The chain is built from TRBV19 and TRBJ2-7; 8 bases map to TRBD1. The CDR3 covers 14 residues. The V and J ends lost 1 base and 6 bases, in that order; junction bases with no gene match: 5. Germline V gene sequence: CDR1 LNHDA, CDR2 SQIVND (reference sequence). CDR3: CASSIGPTGGEQYF. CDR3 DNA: TGTGCCAGTAGTATAGGCCCCACAGGGGGCGAGCAGTACTTC.

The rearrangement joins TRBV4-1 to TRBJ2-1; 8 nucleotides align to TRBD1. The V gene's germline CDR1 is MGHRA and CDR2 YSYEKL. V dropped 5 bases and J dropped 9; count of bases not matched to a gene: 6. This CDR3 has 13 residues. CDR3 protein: CASSTPGGLEQFF. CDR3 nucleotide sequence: TGCGCCAGCAGCACCCCAGGGGGCCTTGAGCAGTTCTTC.